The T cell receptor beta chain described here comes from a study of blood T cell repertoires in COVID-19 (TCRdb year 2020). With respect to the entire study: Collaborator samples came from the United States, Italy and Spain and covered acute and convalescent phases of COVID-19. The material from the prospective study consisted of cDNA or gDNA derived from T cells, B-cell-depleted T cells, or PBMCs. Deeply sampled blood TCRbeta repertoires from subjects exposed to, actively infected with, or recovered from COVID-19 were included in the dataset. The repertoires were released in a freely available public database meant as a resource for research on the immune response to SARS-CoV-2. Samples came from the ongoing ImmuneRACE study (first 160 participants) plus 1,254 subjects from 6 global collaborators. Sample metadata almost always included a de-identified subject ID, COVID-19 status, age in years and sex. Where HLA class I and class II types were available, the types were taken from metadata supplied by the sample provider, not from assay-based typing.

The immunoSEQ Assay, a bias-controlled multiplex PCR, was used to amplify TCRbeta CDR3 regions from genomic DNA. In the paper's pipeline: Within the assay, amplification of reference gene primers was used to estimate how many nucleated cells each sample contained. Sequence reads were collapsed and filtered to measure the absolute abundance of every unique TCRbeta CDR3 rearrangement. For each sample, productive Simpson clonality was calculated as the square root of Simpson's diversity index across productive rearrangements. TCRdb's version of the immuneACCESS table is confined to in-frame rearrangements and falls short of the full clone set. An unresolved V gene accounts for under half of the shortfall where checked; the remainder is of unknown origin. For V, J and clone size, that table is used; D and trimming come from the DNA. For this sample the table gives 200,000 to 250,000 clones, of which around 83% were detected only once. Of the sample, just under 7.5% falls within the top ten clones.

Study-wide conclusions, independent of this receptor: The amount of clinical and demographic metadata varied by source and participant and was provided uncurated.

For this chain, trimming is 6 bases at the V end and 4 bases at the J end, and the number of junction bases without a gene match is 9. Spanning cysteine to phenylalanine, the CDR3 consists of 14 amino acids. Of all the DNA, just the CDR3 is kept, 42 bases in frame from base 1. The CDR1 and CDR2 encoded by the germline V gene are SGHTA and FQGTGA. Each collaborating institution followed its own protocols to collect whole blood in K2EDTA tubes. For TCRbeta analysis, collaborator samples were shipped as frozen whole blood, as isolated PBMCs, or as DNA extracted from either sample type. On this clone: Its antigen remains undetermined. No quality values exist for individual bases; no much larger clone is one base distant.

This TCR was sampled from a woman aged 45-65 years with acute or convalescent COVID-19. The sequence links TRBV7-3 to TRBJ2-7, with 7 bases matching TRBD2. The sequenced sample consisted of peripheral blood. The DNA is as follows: TGTGCCAGCAGTCCAGCGGGGAGCTTTTACGAGCAGTACTTC. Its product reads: CASSPAGSFYEQYF.